This T cell receptor beta chain is drawn from a study of T cell repertoires in ileal Crohn's disease. Study-wide findings and caveats: All patients with clonality above 26.8% had endoscopic recurrence.

Remarks on this clone: No antigen is known for it.

Per the germline V gene, CDR1 is SGHAT and CDR2 is FQNNGV. V was pared by 3 bases and J by 4 bases, with 5 bases of the junction left unmatched. There are 14 residues in the CDR3. TCRdb's copy holds only in-frame clones and misses some; the assay was immunoSEQ multiplex PCR. This sample has roughly 14,000 clones; around three quarters occur once, and the top ten carry less than 6.5%. The sequence derives from an adult with Crohn's disease. What was sequenced was ileal tissue. V gene TRBV11-2 combines with J gene TRBJ1-2; 7 bases are a match to TRBD1. The chain's CDR3 is CASSFQGGVYGYTF. The CDR3 DNA follows: TGTGCCAGCAGCTTCCAGGGGGGTGTCTATGGCTACACCTTC.